This entry features one T cell receptor beta chain sequence. Antigen: not known. This entry is derived from a study of blood T cells in healthy people across ages. The overall study: Template switching caught about one barcoded beta molecule for each two T cells. Findings of the study overall: Donors of long life had a larger count of naive CD4+ cells and greater diversity than aged donors.

Using a J-beta primer mix together with a sample-barcoded 5' primer, a second PCR was run for about 7 to 12 cycles. TCRdb reanalysed the 5' RACE reads using MiXCR and keeps one entry per CDR3 protein. Of about 1.4 million distinct CDR3 sequences listed, roughly 59% are singletons. Germline V CDR1 and CDR2: SEHNR, FQNEAQ (reference sequence). The CDR3 contains 15 residues. V shed 4 bases and J 2 bases; nucleotides not matched to a gene: 6. The source of this sequence is a man aged 18 to 30 in good health. The chain recombines TRBV7-9 with TRBJ2-5; 8 bases align to TRBD2. The sample taken for sequencing was blood. Here the CDR3 reads CASSSPGGGQETQYF. The CDR3 DNA reads as TGTGCCAGCAGCTCCCCGGGGGGGGGACAAGAGACCCAGTACTTC.